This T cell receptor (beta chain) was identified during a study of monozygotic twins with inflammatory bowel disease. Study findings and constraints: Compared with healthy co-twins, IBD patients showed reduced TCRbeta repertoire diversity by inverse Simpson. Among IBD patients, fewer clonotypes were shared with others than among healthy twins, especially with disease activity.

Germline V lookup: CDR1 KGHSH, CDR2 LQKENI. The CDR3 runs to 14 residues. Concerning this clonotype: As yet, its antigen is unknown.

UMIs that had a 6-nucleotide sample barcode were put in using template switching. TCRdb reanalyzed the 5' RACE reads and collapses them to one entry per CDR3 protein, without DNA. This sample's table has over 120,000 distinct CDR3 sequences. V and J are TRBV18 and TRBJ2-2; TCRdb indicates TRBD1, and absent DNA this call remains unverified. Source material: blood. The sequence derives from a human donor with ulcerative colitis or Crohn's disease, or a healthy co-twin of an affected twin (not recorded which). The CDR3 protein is CASSPAPRHGELFF.